This TCR beta chain was captured in a study of graft-versus-host responses after intestinal transplantation. Study overall: Recipients obtained multivisceral, liver-intestinal, or isolated intestinal transplants. Anti-thymocyte globulin served as induction for all recipients, who then took tacrolimus and steroids for about 3 years.

V shed 3 bases and J shed 3 bases, with 9 bases lying between them. This CDR3 has 13 amino acids. Sequencing used immunoSEQ multiplex PCR; TCRdb keeps in-frame clones, though not all of them. The sample comprises roughly 70,000 clones, roughly 89% of which are singletons, and around 7.1% rests with the top ten. With respect to this clone: Its antigen is still unknown.

Findings of the study overall: The recipient marrow held GvH clones, and some of them showed up first in ileum or blood.

The starting material was bone marrow, obtained 700 to 850 days after intestinal transplantation. The rearrangement joins TRBV5-3 to TRBJ2-5, with D hard to call. TRBV5-3 qualifies as an ORF whose function is uncertain. This receptor was obtained from a human patient who received an intestinal transplant, so some T cells may come from the graft donor. CDR3 bases: TGTGCCAGAAGCTGCCGTGTGGAAGAGACCCAGTACTTC. It encodes CARSCRVEETQYF.